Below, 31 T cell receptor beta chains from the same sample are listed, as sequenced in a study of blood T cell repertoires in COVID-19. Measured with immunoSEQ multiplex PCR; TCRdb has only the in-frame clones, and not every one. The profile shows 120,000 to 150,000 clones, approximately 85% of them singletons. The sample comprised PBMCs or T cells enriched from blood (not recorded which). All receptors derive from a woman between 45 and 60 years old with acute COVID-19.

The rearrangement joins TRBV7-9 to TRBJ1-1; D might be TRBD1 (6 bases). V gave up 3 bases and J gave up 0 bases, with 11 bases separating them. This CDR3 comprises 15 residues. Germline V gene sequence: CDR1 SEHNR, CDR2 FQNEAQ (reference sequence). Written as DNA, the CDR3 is TGTGCCAGCAGCTTGACAGGACGGGTGAACACTGAAGCTTTCTTT. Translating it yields CASSLTGRVNTEAFF.

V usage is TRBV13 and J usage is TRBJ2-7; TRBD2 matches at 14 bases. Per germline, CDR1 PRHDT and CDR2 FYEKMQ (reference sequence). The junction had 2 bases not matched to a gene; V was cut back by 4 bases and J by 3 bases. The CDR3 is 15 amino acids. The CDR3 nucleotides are TGTGCCAGCAGCTGGGGACTAGCGGGAGTCTACGAGCAGTACTTC. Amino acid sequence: CASSWGLAGVYEQYF. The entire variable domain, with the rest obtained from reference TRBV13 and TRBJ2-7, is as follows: AAGVIQSPRHLIKEKRETATLKCYPIPRHDTVYWYQQGPGQDPQFLISFYEKMQSDKGSIPDRFSAQQFSDYHSELNMSSLELGDSALYFCASSWGLAGVYEQYFGPGTRLTVT.

CDR3 protein: CASSNRVEKLFF. For the CDR3, the DNA is TGTGCCAGCAGCAACAGGGTTGAAAAACTGTTTTTT. The J gene is TRBJ1-4, the V gene TRBV12-3 or TRBV12-4, with D perhaps matching TRBD1 (6 bases). Trimming removed 6 bases from V and 7 bases from J, with 9 bases in between. This CDR3 is built from 12 residues.

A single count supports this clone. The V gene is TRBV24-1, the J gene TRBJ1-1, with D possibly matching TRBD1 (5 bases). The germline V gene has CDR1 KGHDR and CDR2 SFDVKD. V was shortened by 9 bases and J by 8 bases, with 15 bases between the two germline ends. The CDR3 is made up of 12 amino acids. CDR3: CATGGNGGEAFF. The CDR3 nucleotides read TGTGCCACCGGGGGAAACGGGGGAGAAGCTTTCTTT.

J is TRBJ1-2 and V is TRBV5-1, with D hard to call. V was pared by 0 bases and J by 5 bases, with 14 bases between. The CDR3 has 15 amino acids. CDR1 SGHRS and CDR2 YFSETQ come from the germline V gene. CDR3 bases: TGCGCCAGCAGCTTGGGGGCTGGCGCATTTTATGGCTACACCTTC. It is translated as CASSLGAGAFYGYTF.

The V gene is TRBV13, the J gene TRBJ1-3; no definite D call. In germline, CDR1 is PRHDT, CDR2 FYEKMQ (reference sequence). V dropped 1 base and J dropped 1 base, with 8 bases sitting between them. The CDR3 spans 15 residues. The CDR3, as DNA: TGTGCCAGCAGCTTAGCCGGGGTTTCTGGAAACACCATATATTTT. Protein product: CASSLAGVSGNTIYF. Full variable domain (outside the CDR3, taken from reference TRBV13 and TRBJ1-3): AAGVIQSPRHLIKEKRETATLKCYPIPRHDTVYWYQQGPGQDPQFLISFYEKMQSDKGSIPDRFSAQQFSDYHSELNMSSLELGDSALYFCASSLAGVSGNTIYFGEGSWLTVV.

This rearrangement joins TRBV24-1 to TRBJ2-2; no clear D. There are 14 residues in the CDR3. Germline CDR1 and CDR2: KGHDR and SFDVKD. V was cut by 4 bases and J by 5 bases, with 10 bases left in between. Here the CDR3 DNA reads TGTGCCACCAGTGACCGTAGGAGTACCGGGGAGCTGTTTTTT. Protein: CATSDRRSTGELFF.

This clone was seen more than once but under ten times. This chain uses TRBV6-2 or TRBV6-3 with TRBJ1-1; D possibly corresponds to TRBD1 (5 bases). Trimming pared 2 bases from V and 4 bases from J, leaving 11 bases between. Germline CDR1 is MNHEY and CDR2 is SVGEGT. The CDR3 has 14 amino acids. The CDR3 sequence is CASSYTGGVTEAFF. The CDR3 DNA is TGTGCCAGCAGTTACACAGGCGGGGTCACTGAAGCTTTCTTT.

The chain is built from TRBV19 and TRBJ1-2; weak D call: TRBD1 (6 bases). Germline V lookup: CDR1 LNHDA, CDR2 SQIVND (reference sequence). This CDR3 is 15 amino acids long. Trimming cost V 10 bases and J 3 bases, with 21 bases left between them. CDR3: CATQNGQGPHYGYTF. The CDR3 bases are TGTGCCACCCAAAATGGGCAGGGGCCCCACTATGGCTACACCTTC.

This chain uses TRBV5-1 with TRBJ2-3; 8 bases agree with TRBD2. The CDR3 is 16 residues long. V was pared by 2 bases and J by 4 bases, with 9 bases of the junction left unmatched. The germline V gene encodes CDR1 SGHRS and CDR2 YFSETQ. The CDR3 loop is CASSFDSGNFADTQYF. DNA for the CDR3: TGCGCCAGCAGCTTCGATAGCGGGAACTTCGCAGATACGCAGTATTTT.

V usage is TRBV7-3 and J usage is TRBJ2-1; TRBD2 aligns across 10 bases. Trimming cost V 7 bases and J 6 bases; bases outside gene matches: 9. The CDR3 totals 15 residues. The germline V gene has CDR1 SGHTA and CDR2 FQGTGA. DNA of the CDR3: TGTGCCAGCACCCTCGGGACTAGCGATTCCAATGAGCAGTTCTTC. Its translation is CASTLGTSDSNEQFF.

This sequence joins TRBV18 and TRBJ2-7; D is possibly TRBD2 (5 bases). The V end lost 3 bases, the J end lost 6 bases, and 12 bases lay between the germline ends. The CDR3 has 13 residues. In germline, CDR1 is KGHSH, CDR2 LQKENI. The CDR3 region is CASSPGEILEQYF. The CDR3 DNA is TGTGCCAGCTCACCCGGGGAGATTCTCGAGCAGTACTTC.

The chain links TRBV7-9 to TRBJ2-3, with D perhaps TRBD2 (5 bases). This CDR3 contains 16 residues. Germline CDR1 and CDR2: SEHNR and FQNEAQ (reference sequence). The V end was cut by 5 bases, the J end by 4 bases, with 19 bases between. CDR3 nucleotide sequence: TGTGCCAGCAGCCCTAGGGCCCTGACTAAGGCAGATACGCAGTATTTT. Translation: CASSPRALTKADTQYF.

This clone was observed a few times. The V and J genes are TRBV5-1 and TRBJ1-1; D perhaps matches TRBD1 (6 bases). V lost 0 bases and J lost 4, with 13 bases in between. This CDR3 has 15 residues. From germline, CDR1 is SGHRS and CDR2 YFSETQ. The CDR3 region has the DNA TGCGCCAGCAGCTTGGCCCTGACAGGAGGCACTGAAGCTTTCTTT. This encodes CASSLALTGGTEAFF.

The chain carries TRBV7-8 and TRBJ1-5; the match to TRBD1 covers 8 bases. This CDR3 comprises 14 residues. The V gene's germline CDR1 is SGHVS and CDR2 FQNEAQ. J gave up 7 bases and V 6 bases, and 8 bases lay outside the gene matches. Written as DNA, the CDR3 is TGTGCCAGCAGTGACACAGGGGGTGGGCAGCCCCAGCATTTT. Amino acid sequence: CASSDTGGGQPQHF.

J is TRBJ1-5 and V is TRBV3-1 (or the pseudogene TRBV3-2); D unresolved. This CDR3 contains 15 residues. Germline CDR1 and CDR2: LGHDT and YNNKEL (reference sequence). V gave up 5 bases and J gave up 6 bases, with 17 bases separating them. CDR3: CASSSGGTSTQPQHF. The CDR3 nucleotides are TGTGCCAGCAGCTCGGGTGGTACATCCACTCAGCCCCAGCATTTT.

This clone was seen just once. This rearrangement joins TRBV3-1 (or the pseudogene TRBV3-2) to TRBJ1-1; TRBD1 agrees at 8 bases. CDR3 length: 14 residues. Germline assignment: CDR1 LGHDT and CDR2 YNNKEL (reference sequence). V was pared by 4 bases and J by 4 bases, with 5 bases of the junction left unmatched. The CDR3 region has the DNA TGTGCCAGCAGCCGGACAGGGCGGGGCACTGAAGCTTTCTTT. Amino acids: CASSRTGRGTEAFF.

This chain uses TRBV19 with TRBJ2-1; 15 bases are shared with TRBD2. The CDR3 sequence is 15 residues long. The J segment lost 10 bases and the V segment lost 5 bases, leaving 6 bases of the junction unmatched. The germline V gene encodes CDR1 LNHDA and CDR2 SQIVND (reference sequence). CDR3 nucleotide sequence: TGTGCCAGTAGTCCGGGGACTAGCGGGAGGCCCGAGCAGTTCTTC. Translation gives CASSPGTSGRPEQFF.

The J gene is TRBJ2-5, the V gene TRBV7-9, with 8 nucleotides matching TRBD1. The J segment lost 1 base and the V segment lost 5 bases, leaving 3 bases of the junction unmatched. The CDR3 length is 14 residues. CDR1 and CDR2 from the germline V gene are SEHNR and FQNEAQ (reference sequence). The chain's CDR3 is CASSIGTGQETQYF. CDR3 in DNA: TGTGCCAGCAGCATAGGGACAGGCCAAGAGACCCAGTACTTC. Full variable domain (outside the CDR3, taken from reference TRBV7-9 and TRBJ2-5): DTGVSQNPRHKITKRGQNVTFRCDPISEHNRLYWYRQTLGQGPEFLTYFQNEAQLEKSRLLSDRFSAERPKGSFSTLEIQRTEQGDSAMYLCASSIGTGQETQYFGPGTRLLVL.

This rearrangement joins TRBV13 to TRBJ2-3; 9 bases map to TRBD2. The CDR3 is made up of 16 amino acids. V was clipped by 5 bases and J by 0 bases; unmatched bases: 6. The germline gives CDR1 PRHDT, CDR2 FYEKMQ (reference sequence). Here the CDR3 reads CASSPRLADSTDTQYF. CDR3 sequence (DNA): TGTGCCAGCAGCCCTCGACTAGCGGATAGCACAGATACGCAGTATTTT. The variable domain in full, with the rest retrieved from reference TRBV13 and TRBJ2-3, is AAGVIQSPRHLIKEKRETATLKCYPIPRHDTVYWYQQGPGQDPQFLISFYEKMQSDKGSIPDRFSAQQFSDYHSELNMSSLELGDSALYFCASSPRLADSTDTQYFGPGTRLTVL.

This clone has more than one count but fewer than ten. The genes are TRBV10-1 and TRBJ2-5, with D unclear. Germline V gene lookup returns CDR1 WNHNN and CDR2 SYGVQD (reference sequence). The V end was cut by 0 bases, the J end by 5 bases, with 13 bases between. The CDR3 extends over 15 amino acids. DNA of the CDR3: TGCGCCAGCAGTGAGTCGTCCAACTCCGGGGAGACCCAGTACTTC. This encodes CASSESSNSGETQYF.

The CDR3 reads CASTNNLRFLAYEQYF. For the CDR3, the DNA is TGTGCCAGCACAAATAATTTACGGTTCTTAGCCTACGAGCAGTACTTC. The gene calls are TRBV11-2 and TRBJ2-7; D gene uncertain. Germline V gene lookup returns CDR1 SGHAT and CDR2 FQNNGV. This CDR3 has 16 residues. V was clipped by 7 bases and J by 2 bases, with 21 bases between them.

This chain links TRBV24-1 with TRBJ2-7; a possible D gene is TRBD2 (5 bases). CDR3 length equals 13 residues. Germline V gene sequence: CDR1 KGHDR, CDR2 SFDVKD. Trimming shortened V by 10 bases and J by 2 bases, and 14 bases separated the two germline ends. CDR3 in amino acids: CATEGEGTYEQYF. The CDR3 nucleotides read TGTGCCACTGAGGGCGAGGGTACCTACGAGCAGTACTTC.

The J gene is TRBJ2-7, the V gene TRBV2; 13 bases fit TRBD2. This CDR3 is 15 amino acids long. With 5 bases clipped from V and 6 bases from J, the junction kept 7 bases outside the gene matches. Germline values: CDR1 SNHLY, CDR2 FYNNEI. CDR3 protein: CASSKLAGGPIEQYF. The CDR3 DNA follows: TGTGCCAGCAGTAAACTAGCGGGAGGGCCCATCGAGCAGTACTTC.

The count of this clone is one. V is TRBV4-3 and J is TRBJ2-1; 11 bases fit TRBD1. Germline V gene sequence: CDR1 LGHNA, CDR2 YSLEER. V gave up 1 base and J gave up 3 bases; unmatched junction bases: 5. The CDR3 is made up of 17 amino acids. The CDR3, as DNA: TGCGCCAGCAGCCAAGGAACCGGGACAGGGGGCTACAATGAGCAGTTCTTC. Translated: CASSQGTGTGGYNEQFF.

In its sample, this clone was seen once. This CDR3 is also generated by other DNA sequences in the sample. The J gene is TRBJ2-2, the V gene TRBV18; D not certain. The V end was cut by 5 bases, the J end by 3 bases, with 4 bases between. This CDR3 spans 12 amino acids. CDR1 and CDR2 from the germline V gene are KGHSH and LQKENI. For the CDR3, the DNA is TGTGCCAGCTCATCGTACACCGGGGAGCTGTTTTTT. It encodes CASSSYTGELFF.

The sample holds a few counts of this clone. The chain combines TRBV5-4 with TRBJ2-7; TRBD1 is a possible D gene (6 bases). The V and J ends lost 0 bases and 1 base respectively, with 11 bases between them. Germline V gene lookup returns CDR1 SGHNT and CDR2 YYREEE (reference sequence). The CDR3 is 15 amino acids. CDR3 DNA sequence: TGTGCCAGCAGCTTGGCAGGGGCGAGGTCCTACGAGCAGTACTTC. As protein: CASSLAGARSYEQYF.

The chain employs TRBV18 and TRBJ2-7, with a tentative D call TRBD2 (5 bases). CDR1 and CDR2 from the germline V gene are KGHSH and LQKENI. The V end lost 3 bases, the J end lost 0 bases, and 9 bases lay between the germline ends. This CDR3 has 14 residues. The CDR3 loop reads CASSPRELSYEQYF. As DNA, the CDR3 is TGTGCCAGCTCACCGAGGGAACTCTCCTACGAGCAGTACTTC.

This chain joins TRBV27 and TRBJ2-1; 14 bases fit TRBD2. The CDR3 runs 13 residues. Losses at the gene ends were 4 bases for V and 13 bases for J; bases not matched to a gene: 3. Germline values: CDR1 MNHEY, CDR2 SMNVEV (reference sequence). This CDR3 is CASSSGLAGAQFF. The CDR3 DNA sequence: TGTGCCAGCAGTTCGGGACTAGCGGGGGCCCAGTTCTTC.

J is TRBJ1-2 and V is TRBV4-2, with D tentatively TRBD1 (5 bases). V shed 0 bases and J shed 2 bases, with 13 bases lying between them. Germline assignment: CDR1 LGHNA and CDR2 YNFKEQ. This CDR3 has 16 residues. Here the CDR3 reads CASSQDAARVNYGYTF. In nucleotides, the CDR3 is TGTGCCAGCAGCCAAGATGCGGCCAGGGTGAACTATGGCTACACCTTC.

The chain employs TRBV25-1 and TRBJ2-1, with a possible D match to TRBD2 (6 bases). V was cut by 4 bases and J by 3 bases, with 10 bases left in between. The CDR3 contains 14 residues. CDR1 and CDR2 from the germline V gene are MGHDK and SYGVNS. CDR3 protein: CASSVETSYNEQFF. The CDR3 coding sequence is TGTGCCAGCAGTGTGGAGACTAGCTACAATGAGCAGTTCTTC.